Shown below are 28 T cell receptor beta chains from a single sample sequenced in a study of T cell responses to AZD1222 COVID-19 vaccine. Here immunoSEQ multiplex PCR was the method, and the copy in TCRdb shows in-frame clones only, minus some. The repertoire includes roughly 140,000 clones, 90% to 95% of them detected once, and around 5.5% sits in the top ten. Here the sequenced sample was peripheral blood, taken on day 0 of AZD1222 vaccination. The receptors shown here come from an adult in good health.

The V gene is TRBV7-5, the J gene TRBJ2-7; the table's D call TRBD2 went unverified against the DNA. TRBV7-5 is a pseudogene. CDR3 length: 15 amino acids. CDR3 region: CARSTSGTTPYEQYF. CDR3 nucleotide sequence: TGTGCCAGAAGCACGTCCGGGACTACACCCTACGAGCAGTACTTC.

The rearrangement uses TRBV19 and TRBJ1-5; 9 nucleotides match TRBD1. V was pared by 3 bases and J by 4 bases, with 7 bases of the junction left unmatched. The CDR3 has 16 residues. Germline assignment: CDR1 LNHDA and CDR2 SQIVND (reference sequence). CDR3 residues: CASSITGGRGNQPQHF. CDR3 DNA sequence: TGTGCCAGTAGTATCACAGGGGGCCGGGGTAATCAGCCCCAGCATTTT.

For the CDR3, the DNA is TGCGCCAGCAGCTTGGGGCCAGGGGATAACTATGGCTACACCTTC. Encoded protein: CASSLGPGDNYGYTF. The chain couples TRBV5-1 to TRBJ1-2, with D perhaps TRBD1 (6 bases). V dropped 0 bases and J dropped 1 base, with 10 bases sitting between them. This CDR3 is 15 amino acids long. Germline V gene data show CDR1 as SGHRS and CDR2 as YFSETQ.

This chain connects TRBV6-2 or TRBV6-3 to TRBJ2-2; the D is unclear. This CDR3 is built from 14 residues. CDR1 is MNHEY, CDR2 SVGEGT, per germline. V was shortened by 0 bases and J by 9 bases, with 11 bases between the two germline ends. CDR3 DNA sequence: TGTGCCAGCAGTTACTCGACCCAGGTCAGGGAGCTGTTTTTT. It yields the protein CASSYSTQVRELFF.

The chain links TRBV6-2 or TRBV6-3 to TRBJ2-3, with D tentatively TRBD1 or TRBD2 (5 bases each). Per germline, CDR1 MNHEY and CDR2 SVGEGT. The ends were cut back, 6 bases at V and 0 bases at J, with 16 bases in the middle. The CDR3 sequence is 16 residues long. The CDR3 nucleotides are TGTGCCAGCAGCCTCCCCGGGACCACTAGCACAGATACGCAGTATTTT. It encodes CASSLPGTTSTDTQYF.

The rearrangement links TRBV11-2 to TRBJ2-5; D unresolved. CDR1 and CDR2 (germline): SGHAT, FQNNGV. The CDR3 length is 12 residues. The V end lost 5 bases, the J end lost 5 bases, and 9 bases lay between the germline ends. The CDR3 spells CASSLKWETQYF. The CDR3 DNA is TGTGCCAGCAGCCTAAAGTGGGAGACCCAGTACTTC.

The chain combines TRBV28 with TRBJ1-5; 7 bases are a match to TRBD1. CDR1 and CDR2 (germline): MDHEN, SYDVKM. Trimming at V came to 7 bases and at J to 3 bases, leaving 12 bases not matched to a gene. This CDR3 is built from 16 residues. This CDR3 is CASTLGYRGINQPQHF. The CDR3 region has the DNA TGTGCCAGCACCCTTGGGTACAGGGGCATCAATCAGCCCCAGCATTTT.

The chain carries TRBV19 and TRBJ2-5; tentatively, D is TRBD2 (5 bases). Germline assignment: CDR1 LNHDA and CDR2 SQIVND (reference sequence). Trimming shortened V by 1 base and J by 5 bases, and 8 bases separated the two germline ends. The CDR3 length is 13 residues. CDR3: CASSIAGSETQYF. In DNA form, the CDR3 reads TGTGCCAGTAGTATAGCGGGGTCGGAGACCCAGTACTTC.

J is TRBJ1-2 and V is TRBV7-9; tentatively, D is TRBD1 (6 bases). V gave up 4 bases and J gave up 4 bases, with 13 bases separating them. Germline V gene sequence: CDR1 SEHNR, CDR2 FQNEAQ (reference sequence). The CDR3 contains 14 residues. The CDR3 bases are TGTGCCAGCAGCTCCCCGGGGACATTCTATGGCTACACCTTC. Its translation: CASSSPGTFYGYTF.

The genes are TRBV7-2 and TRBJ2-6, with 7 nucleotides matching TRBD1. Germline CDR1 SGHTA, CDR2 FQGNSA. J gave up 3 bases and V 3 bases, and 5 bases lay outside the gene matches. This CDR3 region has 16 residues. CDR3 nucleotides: TGTGCCAGCAGCTTTCAGGGGGTGGTTGGGGCCAACGTCCTGACTTTC. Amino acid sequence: CASSFQGVVGANVLTF.

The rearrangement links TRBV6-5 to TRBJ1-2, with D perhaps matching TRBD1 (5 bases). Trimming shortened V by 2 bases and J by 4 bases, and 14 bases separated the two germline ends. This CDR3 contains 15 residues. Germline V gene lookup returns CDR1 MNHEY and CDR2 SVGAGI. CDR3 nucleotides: TGTGCCAGCAGTTACGAAGGAAAGGGGAGCTATGGCTACACCTTC. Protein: CASSYEGKGSYGYTF.

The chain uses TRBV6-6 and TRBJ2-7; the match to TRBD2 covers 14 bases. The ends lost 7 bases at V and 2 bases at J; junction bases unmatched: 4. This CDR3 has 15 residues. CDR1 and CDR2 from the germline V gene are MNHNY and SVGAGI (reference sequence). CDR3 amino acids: CASTGTSGGPYEQYF. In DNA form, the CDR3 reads TGTGCCAGCACTGGGACTAGCGGGGGTCCCTACGAGCAGTACTTC.

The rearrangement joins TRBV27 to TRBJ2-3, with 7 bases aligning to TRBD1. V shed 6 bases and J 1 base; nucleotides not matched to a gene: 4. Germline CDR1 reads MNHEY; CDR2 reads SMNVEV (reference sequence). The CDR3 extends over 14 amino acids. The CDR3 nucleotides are TGTGCCAGCAGCCGGGACAGCCGCACAGATACGCAGTATTTT. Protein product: CASSRDSRTDTQYF.

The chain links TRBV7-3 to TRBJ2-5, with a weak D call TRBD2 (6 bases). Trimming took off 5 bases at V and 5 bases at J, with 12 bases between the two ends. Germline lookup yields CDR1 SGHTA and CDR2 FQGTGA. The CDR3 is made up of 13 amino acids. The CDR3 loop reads CASSHRGGETQYF. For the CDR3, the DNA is TGTGCCAGCAGCCACAGAGGAGGGGAGACCCAGTACTTC.

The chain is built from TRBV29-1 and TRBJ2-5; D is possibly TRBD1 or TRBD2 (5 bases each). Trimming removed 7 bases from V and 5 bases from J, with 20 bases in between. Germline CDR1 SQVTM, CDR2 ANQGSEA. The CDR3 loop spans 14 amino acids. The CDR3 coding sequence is TGCAGCGCCGCCCGGTACGGGACCGGTGAGACCCAGTACTTC. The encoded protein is CSAARYGTGETQYF.

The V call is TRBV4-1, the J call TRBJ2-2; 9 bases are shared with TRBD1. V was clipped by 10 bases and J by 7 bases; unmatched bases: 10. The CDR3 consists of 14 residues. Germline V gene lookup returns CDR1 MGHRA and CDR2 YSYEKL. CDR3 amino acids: CATRDRAEDGELFF. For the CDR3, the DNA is TGCGCCACTCGGGACAGGGCGGAGGACGGGGAGCTGTTTTTT.

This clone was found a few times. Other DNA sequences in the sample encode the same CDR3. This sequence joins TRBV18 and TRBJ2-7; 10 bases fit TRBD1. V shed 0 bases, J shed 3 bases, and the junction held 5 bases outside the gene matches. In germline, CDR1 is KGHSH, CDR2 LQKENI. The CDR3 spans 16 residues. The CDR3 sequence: CASSPPGTGVLYEQYF. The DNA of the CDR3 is TGTGCCAGCTCACCACCTGGGACAGGGGTCCTCTACGAGCAGTACTTC.

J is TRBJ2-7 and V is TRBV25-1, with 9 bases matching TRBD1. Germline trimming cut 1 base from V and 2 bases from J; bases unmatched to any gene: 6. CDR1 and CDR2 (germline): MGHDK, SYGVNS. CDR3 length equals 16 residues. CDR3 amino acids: CASSEWGTGLTYEQYF. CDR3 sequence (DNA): TGTGCCAGCAGTGAATGGGGGACAGGGCTTACCTACGAGCAGTACTTC.

The CDR3 DNA sequence: TGCGCCAGCGAGACAGGGTCCGGTTCCTACAATGAGCAGTTCTTC. It encodes CASETGSGSYNEQFF. The chain carries TRBV4-1 and TRBJ2-1; 7 nucleotides align to TRBD1. This CDR3 is built from 15 residues. With V trimmed by 8 bases and J by 1 base, 8 bases remained unmatched. Germline CDR1 and CDR2: MGHRA and YSYEKL.

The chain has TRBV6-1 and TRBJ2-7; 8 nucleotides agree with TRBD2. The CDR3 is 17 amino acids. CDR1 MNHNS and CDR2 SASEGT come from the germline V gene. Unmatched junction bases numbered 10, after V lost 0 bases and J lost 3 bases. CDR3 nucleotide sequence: TGTGCCAGCAGTGAAGCGCGAGGCGGGAGGCCTTTCTACGAGCAGTACTTC. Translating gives CASSEARGGRPFYEQYF.

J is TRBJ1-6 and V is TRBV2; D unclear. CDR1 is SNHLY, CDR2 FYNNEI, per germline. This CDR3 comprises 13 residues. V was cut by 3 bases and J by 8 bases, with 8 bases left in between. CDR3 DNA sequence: TGTGCCAGCAGTGAGGTCAGCCATTCACCCCTCCACTTT. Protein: CASSEVSHSPLHF.

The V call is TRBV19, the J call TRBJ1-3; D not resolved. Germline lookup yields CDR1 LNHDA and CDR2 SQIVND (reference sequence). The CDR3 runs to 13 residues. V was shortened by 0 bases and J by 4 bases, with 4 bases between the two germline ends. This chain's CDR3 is CASSIDFGNTIYF. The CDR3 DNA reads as TGTGCCAGTAGTATAGATTTCGGAAACACCATATATTTT.

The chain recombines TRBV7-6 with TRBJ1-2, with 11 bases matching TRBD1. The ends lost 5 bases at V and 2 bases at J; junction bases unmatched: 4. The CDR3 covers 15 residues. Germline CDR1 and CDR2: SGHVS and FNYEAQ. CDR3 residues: CASSLGQGANYGYTF. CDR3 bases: TGTGCCAGCAGCCTCGGACAGGGGGCAAACTATGGCTACACCTTC.

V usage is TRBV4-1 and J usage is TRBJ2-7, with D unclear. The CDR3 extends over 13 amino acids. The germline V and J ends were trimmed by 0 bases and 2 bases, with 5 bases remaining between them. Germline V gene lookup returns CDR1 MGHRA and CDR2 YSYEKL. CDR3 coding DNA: TGCGCCAGCAGCCAAGAACGGCCCTACGAGCAGTACTTC. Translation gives CASSQERPYEQYF.

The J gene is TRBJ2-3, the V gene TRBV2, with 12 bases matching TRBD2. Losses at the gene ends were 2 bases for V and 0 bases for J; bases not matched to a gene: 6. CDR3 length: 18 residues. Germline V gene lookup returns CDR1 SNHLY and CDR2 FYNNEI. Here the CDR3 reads CASSETLAGGRSTDTQYF. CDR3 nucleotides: TGTGCCAGCAGTGAAACACTAGCGGGGGGCCGGAGCACAGATACGCAGTATTTT. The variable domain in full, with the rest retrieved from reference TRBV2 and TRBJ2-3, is EPEVTQTPSHQVTQMGQEVILRCVPISNHLYFYWYRQILGQKVEFLVSFYNNEISEKSEIFDDQFSVERPDGSNFTLKIRSTKLEDSAMYFCASSETLAGGRSTDTQYFGPGTRLTVL.

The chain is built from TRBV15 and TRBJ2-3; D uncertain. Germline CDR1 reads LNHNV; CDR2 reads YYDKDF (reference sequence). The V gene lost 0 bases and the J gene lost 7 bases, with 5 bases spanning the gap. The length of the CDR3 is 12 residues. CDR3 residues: CATSRDLHTQYF. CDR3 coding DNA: TGTGCCACCAGCAGAGATCTTCATACGCAGTATTTT.

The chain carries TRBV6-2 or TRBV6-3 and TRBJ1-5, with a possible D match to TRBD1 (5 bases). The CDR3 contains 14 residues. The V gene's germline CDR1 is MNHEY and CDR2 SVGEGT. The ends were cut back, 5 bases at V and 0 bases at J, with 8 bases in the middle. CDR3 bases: TGTGCCAGCAGTAACAGGTATAGCAATCAGCCCCAGCATTTT. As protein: CASSNRYSNQPQHF.

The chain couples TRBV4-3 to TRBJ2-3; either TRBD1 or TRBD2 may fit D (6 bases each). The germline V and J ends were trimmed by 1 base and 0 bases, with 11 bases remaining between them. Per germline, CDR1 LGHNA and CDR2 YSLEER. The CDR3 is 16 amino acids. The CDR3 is CASSQVWGASTDTQYF. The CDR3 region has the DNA TGCGCCAGCAGCCAAGTGTGGGGGGCCAGCACAGATACGCAGTATTTT.